Listed below are T cell receptor beta chains from one sample, sequenced in a study of CD8 T cells in Susac syndrome. TCRdb re-derived calls from the immunoSEQ multiplex PCR reads in MiXCR, one entry per CDR3 protein. The sample contains hundreds of thousands of distinct CDR3 sequences, more than 85% of which appear only once. Sequencing used CD8+ T cells from PBMCs. These receptors all stem from a human donor with multiple sclerosis. Each CDR3 is given with its conserved first and last residue. The order of the fields is V gene, J gene, clone size, D gene, CDR3 protein, CDR3 DNA. The D gene is left open where the match is weak. Clone size is stated in some rows and not others, as once, few, many or a class when expanded.

v_call: TRBV13; j_call: TRBJ1-2; clone_size: -; d_call: TRBD1; cdr3_aa: CASSLRTGDGYTF; cdr3_nt: TGTGCCAGCAGCTTACGGACAGGGGATGGCTACACCTTC
v_call: TRBV27; j_call: TRBJ1-2; clone_size: -; d_call: -; cdr3_aa: CASREAELYGYTF; cdr3_nt: TGTGCCAGCAGAGAGGCAGAGCTATACGGCTACACCTTC
v_call: TRBV7-9; j_call: TRBJ2-5; clone_size: once; d_call: -; cdr3_aa: CASSQRGAGVDVETQYF; cdr3_nt: TGTGCCAGCAGTCAACGGGGGGCAGGGGTCGATGTTGAGACCCAGTACTTC
v_call: TRBV20-1; j_call: TRBJ1-1; clone_size: -; d_call: -; cdr3_aa: CSARDRTGRTFF; cdr3_nt: TGCAGTGCTAGAGATCGTACAGGGAGAACTTTCTTT
v_call: TRBV29-1; j_call: TRBJ2-7; clone_size: -; d_call: -; cdr3_aa: CSVVAGSYEQYF; cdr3_nt: TGCAGCGTTGTGGCAGGATCCTACGAGCAGTACTTC
v_call: TRBV20-1; j_call: TRBJ1-4; clone_size: -; d_call: -; cdr3_aa: CSARDGWGLIGGELFF; cdr3_nt: TGCAGTGCTAGAGATGGCTGGGGGCTTATTGGGGGTGAACTGTTTTTT
v_call: TRBV11-2; j_call: TRBJ2-5; clone_size: -; d_call: -; cdr3_aa: CASSSEFPEVGWRETQYF; cdr3_nt: TGTGCCAGCAGCTCAGAATTTCCGGAAGTAGGATGGCGAGAGACCCAGTACTTC
v_call: TRBV4-3; j_call: TRBJ2-7; clone_size: -; d_call: TRBD2; cdr3_aa: CASSPGLAGGTYEQYF; cdr3_nt: TGCGCCAGCAGCCCAGGACTAGCGGGAGGAACGTACGAGCAGTACTTC
v_call: TRBV12-3/TRBV12-4; j_call: TRBJ2-3; clone_size: -; d_call: -; cdr3_aa: CASSLAVDYPTDTQYF; cdr3_nt: TGTGCCAGCAGTTTAGCGGTAGACTACCCCACAGATACGCAGTATTTT
v_call: TRBV4-1; j_call: TRBJ2-2; clone_size: -; d_call: -; cdr3_aa: CASSQGSYTGELFF; cdr3_nt: TGCGCCAGCAGCCAGGGGTCCTACACCGGGGAGCTGTTTTTT
v_call: TRBV4-2; j_call: TRBJ1-1; clone_size: once; d_call: -; cdr3_aa: CASSQDPRARAHTEAFF; cdr3_nt: TGTGCCAGCAGCCAAGACCCTCGGGCGCGGGCCCACACTGAAGCTTTCTTT
v_call: TRBV12-3/TRBV12-4; j_call: TRBJ2-5; clone_size: -; d_call: -; cdr3_aa: CASTEGRETQYF; cdr3_nt: TGTGCCAGCACCGAGGGGCGGGAGACCCAGTACTTC
v_call: TRBV7-9; j_call: TRBJ2-4; clone_size: -; d_call: -; cdr3_aa: CASSPPYQGVKNIQYF; cdr3_nt: TGTGCCAGCAGCCCACCCTATCAGGGCGTGAAAAACATTCAGTACTTC
v_call: TRBV7-6; j_call: TRBJ2-6; clone_size: -; d_call: -; cdr3_aa: CASSSRRWDILTF; cdr3_nt: TGTGCCAGCAGCTCCCGCAGATGGGATATCCTGACTTTC
v_call: TRBV12-3/TRBV12-4; j_call: TRBJ2-1; clone_size: -; d_call: -; cdr3_aa: CASSFADLEQFF; cdr3_nt: TGTGCCAGCAGTTTCGCGGACCTTGAGCAGTTCTTC
v_call: TRBV30; j_call: TRBJ2-4; clone_size: -; d_call: TRBD1; cdr3_aa: CAWSVQGNAKNIQYF; cdr3_nt: TGTGCCTGGAGTGTACAGGGGAACGCCAAAAACATTCAGTACTTC
v_call: TRBV30; j_call: TRBJ2-7; clone_size: -; d_call: -; cdr3_aa: CAWSWVAGRCEQYF; cdr3_nt: TGTGCCTGGAGTTGGGTGGCAGGGAGGTGCGAGCAGTACTTC
v_call: TRBV29-1; j_call: TRBJ2-5; clone_size: -; d_call: -; cdr3_aa: CSVEGGASWETQYF; cdr3_nt: TGCAGCGTTGAAGGCGGCGCTTCGTGGGAGACCCAGTACTTC
v_call: TRBV4-3; j_call: TRBJ2-2; clone_size: -; d_call: TRBD2; cdr3_aa: CASSQDGPQGLSNTGELFF; cdr3_nt: TGCGCCAGCAGCCAAGATGGACCCCAGGGACTAAGCAACACCGGGGAGCTGTTTTTT
v_call: TRBV2; j_call: TRBJ2-7; clone_size: -; d_call: -; cdr3_aa: CASREDYEQYF; cdr3_nt: TGTGCCAGCAGAGAGGACTACGAGCAGTACTTC
v_call: TRBV30; j_call: TRBJ1-5; clone_size: -; d_call: -; cdr3_aa: CAWSPGLNQPQHF; cdr3_nt: TGTGCCTGGAGTCCAGGACTTAATCAGCCCCAGCATTTT
v_call: TRBV19; j_call: TRBJ2-1; clone_size: few; d_call: -; cdr3_aa: CASSAGLYNEQFF; cdr3_nt: TGTGCCAGTAGTGCCGGGCTTTACAATGAGCAGTTCTTC
v_call: TRBV7-2; j_call: TRBJ2-3; clone_size: -; d_call: TRBD1; cdr3_aa: CASSPDRDPDTQYF; cdr3_nt: TGTGCCAGCAGCCCGGACAGGGACCCAGATACGCAGTATTTT
v_call: TRBV5-8; j_call: TRBJ2-2; clone_size: -; d_call: -; cdr3_aa: CASSLDGLAWELFF; cdr3_nt: TGTGCCAGCAGCTTGGATGGCCTAGCGTGGGAGCTGTTTTTT
v_call: TRBV7-2; j_call: TRBJ2-4; clone_size: -; d_call: TRBD2; cdr3_aa: CASSLVGSGRGNIQYF; cdr3_nt: TGTGCCAGCAGCTTAGTCGGTAGCGGGAGAGGGAACATTCAGTACTTC
v_call: TRBV12-3/TRBV12-4; j_call: TRBJ1-5; clone_size: once; d_call: -; cdr3_aa: CASSLHGSNQPQHF; cdr3_nt: TGTGCCAGCAGTTTACACGGTAGCAATCAGCCCCAGCATTTT
v_call: TRBV4-1; j_call: TRBJ1-2; clone_size: -; d_call: -; cdr3_aa: CASSRPVGQPNYGYTF; cdr3_nt: TGCGCCAGCAGCCGCCCCGTCGGACAGCCTAACTATGGCTACACCTTC
v_call: TRBV14; j_call: TRBJ1-1; clone_size: once; d_call: -; cdr3_aa: CASSQAQNTEAFF; cdr3_nt: TGTGCCAGCAGCCAAGCGCAGAACACTGAAGCTTTCTTT
v_call: TRBV20-1; j_call: TRBJ2-3; clone_size: -; d_call: TRBD2; cdr3_aa: CSASDGTSGADTQYF; cdr3_nt: TGCAGTGCTAGCGACGGGACTAGCGGAGCCGATACGCAGTATTTT
v_call: TRBV9; j_call: TRBJ2-6; clone_size: -; d_call: TRBD1; cdr3_aa: CASSARTGNVLTF; cdr3_nt: TGTGCCAGCAGCGCCAGGACAGGCAACGTCCTGACTTTC
v_call: TRBV6-2/TRBV6-3; j_call: TRBJ2-2; clone_size: -; d_call: -; cdr3_aa: CASSPSLGGELFF; cdr3_nt: TGTGCCAGCAGTCCTTCTTTGGGCGGGGAGCTGTTTTTT
v_call: TRBV7-9; j_call: TRBJ1-1; clone_size: -; d_call: -; cdr3_aa: CASSLLEGFENTEAFF; cdr3_nt: TGTGCCAGCAGCTTACTTGAGGGATTCGAGAACACTGAAGCTTTCTTT
v_call: TRBV6-5; j_call: TRBJ2-1; clone_size: once; d_call: -; cdr3_aa: CASSYSWPADEQFF; cdr3_nt: TGTGCCAGCAGTTACTCGTGGCCAGCAGATGAGCAGTTCTTC
v_call: TRBV4-3; j_call: TRBJ2-1; clone_size: -; d_call: -; cdr3_aa: CASSQDGQGFHNEQFF; cdr3_nt: TGCGCCAGCAGCCAAGATGGGCAGGGGTTCCACAATGAGCAGTTCTTC
v_call: TRBV4-1; j_call: TRBJ2-1; clone_size: -; d_call: TRBD2; cdr3_aa: CASSQGLAGEQFF; cdr3_nt: TGCGCCAGCAGCCAAGGGCTAGCGGGAGAGCAGTTCTTC
v_call: TRBV3-1; j_call: TRBJ2-5; clone_size: -; d_call: TRBD2; cdr3_aa: CASSQGSSGAEETQYF; cdr3_nt: TGTGCCAGCAGCCAAGGGAGTAGCGGGGCGGAAGAGACCCAGTACTTC
v_call: TRBV30; j_call: TRBJ2-7; clone_size: -; d_call: TRBD1; cdr3_aa: CAWRGQGGDEQYF; cdr3_nt: TGTGCCTGGAGGGGACAGGGTGGGGACGAGCAGTACTTC
v_call: TRBV6-1; j_call: TRBJ1-1; clone_size: few; d_call: -; cdr3_aa: CASRGAKGTEAFF; cdr3_nt: TGTGCCAGCAGGGGGGCCAAAGGAACTGAAGCTTTCTTT
v_call: TRBV2; j_call: TRBJ2-2; clone_size: once; d_call: -; cdr3_aa: CASTPGRSPGELFF; cdr3_nt: TGTGCCAGCACCCCAGGCAGGAGTCCCGGGGAGCTGTTTTTT
v_call: TRBV27; j_call: TRBJ2-1; clone_size: -; d_call: TRBD2; cdr3_aa: CASSQIAGLNNEQFF; cdr3_nt: TGTGCCAGCAGCCAAATAGCGGGGCTAAACAATGAGCAGTTCTTC
v_call: TRBV6-5; j_call: TRBJ1-5; clone_size: -; d_call: TRBD1; cdr3_aa: CASKHLGQHQPQHF; cdr3_nt: TGTGCCAGCAAACACTTGGGACAGCATCAGCCCCAGCATTTT
v_call: TRBV5-5; j_call: TRBJ2-5; clone_size: -; d_call: TRBD1; cdr3_aa: CASTPWTGKAQETQYF; cdr3_nt: TGTGCCAGCACCCCGTGGACAGGGAAAGCGCAAGAGACCCAGTACTTC
v_call: TRBV29-1; j_call: TRBJ1-4; clone_size: -; d_call: TRBD1; cdr3_aa: CSVEDGTGEEKLFF; cdr3_nt: TGCAGCGTTGAAGATGGGACAGGGGAAGAAAAACTGTTTTTT
v_call: TRBV6-2/TRBV6-3; j_call: TRBJ2-5; clone_size: -; d_call: TRBD1; cdr3_aa: CATLGREKPGGLSQYF; cdr3_nt: TGTGCCACTCTGGGACGGGAAAAACCAGGGGGTCTGTCCCAGTACTTC
v_call: TRBV12-3/TRBV12-4; j_call: TRBJ1-5; clone_size: once; d_call: -; cdr3_aa: CASTKTGTNQPQHF; cdr3_nt: TGTGCCAGCACCAAGACAGGCACCAATCAGCCCCAGCATTTT
v_call: TRBV3-1; j_call: TRBJ2-3; clone_size: -; d_call: -; cdr3_aa: CASSQPAPDTDTQYF; cdr3_nt: TGTGCCAGCAGCCAACCAGCGCCTGACACAGATACGCAGTATTTT
v_call: TRBV13; j_call: TRBJ1-4; clone_size: -; d_call: -; cdr3_aa: CASSLGRATTATNEKLFF; cdr3_nt: TGTGCCAGCAGCTTGGGGCGAGCGACAACTGCAACTAATGAAAAACTGTTTTTT
v_call: TRBV7-9; j_call: TRBJ2-7; clone_size: -; d_call: -; cdr3_aa: CASSSEGRRAREQYF; cdr3_nt: TGTGCCAGCAGTTCCGAAGGTAGGAGGGCCCGCGAGCAGTACTTC
v_call: TRBV6-5; j_call: TRBJ1-2; clone_size: -; d_call: TRBD1; cdr3_aa: CASSYGTGNGYTF; cdr3_nt: TGTGCCAGCAGCTACGGGACAGGAAATGGCTACACCTTC
v_call: TRBV4-3; j_call: TRBJ2-7; clone_size: -; d_call: TRBD2; cdr3_aa: CASSQDRASGSYEQYF; cdr3_nt: TGCGCCAGCAGCCAAGATCGCGCTAGCGGATCCTACGAGCAGTACTTC
v_call: TRBV10-3; j_call: TRBJ2-7; clone_size: -; d_call: TRBD2; cdr3_aa: CAISETSAAYEQYF; cdr3_nt: TGTGCCATCAGTGAGACTAGCGCCGCTTACGAGCAGTACTTC
v_call: TRBV13; j_call: TRBJ2-3; clone_size: -; d_call: -; cdr3_aa: CASSGYIERPSTDTQYF; cdr3_nt: TGTGCCAGCAGCGGGTACATTGAGAGGCCTAGCACAGATACGCAGTATTTT
v_call: TRBV13; j_call: TRBJ1-2; clone_size: -; d_call: -; cdr3_aa: CASSLSDQLGYTF; cdr3_nt: TGTGCCAGCAGCTTATCGGACCAGCTAGGCTACACCTTC
v_call: TRBV11-2; j_call: TRBJ2-3; clone_size: few; d_call: -; cdr3_aa: CASSGGWTVTDTQYF; cdr3_nt: TGTGCCAGCAGCGGGGGATGGACTGTCACAGATACGCAGTATTTT
v_call: TRBV12-3/TRBV12-4; j_call: TRBJ1-1; clone_size: -; d_call: TRBD1; cdr3_aa: CASSLAWDRADTEAFF; cdr3_nt: TGTGCCAGCAGTTTAGCCTGGGACAGGGCGGACACTGAAGCTTTCTTT
v_call: TRBV6-1; j_call: TRBJ2-7; clone_size: -; d_call: TRBD1; cdr3_aa: CASSRSRTGNFYEQYF; cdr3_nt: TGTGCCAGCAGTAGAAGCCGGACAGGGAATTTCTACGAGCAGTACTTC
v_call: TRBV28; j_call: TRBJ2-7; clone_size: -; d_call: -; cdr3_aa: CASYPQSGYSYEQYF; cdr3_nt: TGTGCCTCTTACCCACAGTCCGGCTATTCCTACGAGCAGTACTTC
v_call: TRBV27; j_call: TRBJ1-2; clone_size: once; d_call: TRBD1; cdr3_aa: CASNLTGAGGYGYTF; cdr3_nt: TGTGCCAGCAACCTGACAGGGGCGGGTGGCTATGGCTACACCTTC
v_call: TRBV2; j_call: TRBJ2-7; clone_size: -; d_call: TRBD2; cdr3_aa: CASSLPGLAVYEQYF; cdr3_nt: TGTGCCAGCAGTTTGCCGGGACTAGCGGTATACGAGCAGTACTTC